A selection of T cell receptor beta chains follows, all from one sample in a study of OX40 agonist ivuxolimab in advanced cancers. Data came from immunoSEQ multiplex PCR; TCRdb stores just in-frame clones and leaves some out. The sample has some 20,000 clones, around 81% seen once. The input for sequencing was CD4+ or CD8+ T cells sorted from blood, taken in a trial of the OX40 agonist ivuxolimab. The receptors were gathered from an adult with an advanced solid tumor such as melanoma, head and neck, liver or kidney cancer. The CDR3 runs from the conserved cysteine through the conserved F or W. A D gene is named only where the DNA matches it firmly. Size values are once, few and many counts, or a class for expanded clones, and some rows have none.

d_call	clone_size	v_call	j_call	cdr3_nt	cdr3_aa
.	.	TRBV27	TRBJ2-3	TGTGCCAGCAGTTTTTCGGGCCCCAATACGCAGTATTTT	CASSFSGPNTQYF
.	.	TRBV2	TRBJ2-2	TGTGCCAGCAGTTTGTCGAACACCGGGGAGCTGTTTTTT	CASSLSNTGELFF
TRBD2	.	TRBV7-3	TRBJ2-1	TGTGCCAGCAGCTTAACGAGCGGGAGTCTGGAAAAGGTCTTC	CASSLTSGSLEKVF
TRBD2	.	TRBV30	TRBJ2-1	TGTGCCTGGAGCGGGACTAGCGGGACTCATGAGCAGTTCTTC	CAWSGTSGTHEQFF
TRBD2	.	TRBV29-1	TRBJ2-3	TGCAGCGTGCTCCCCGAGGCAGGGAGGGGCCCAGATACGCAGTATTTT	CSVLPEAGRGPDTQYF
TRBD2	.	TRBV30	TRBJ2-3	TGTGCCTGGACCCCTGGGACTAGCGGAGTGACAGATACGCAGTATTTT	CAWTPGTSGVTDTQYF
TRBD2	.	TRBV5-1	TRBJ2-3	TGCGCCAGCAAGAGGGGAGGGAGTGCAGATACGCAGTATTTT	CASKRGGSADTQYF
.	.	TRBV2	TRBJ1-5	TGTGCCAGCGAGGGCGGATATAGCAATCAGCCCCAGCATTTT	CASEGGYSNQPQHF
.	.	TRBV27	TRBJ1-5	TGTGCCAGCAGCTCGGGGGACATTCAGCCCCAGCATTTT	CASSSGDIQPQHF
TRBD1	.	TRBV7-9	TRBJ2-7	TGTGCCAGCAGACCCGACAGGGGCTCGGCCGAGCAGTACTTC	CASRPDRGSAEQYF
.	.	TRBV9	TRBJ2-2	TGTGCCAGCAGCGTAGACTACACCGGGGAGCTGTTTTTT	CASSVDYTGELFF
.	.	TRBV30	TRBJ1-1	TGTGCCTGGATTGACTTCATGAACACTGAAGCTTTCTTT	CAWIDFMNTEAFF
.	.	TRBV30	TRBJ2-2	TGTGCCTGGAGTGTACGCGGGAACACCGGGGAGCTGTTTTTT	CAWSVRGNTGELFF
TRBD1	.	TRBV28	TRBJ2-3	TGTGCCAGCAGTCCGACGGGACAGGGGGCGAGGGGGACGCAGTATTTT	CASSPTGQGARGTQYF
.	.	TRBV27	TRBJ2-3	TGTGCCAGCATGATAAAAGGGCCTAGCACAGATACGCAGTATTTT	CASMIKGPSTDTQYF
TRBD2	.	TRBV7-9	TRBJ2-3	TGTGCCAGCAGCCCCCCCGGGAGGGTCAGCACAGATACGCAGTATTTT	CASSPPGRVSTDTQYF
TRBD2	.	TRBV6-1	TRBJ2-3	TGTGCCAGTGGGACTAGCGGGAGCTCTAGAGATACGCAGTATTTT	CASGTSGSSRDTQYF
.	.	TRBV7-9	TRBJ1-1	TGTGCCAGCAGCTTACGACAGGAAAACACTGAAGCTTTCTTT	CASSLRQENTEAFF
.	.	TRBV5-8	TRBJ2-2	TGTGCCAGCAGCTTATTTCTCGGGTCCGGGGAGCTGTTTTTT	CASSLFLGSGELFF
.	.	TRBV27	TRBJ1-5	TGTGCCAGCAGTTTCACGGGCATGGGTCAGCCCCAGCATTTT	CASSFTGMGQPQHF
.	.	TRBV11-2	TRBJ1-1	TGTGCCAGCGGACTACAACCGGACACTGAAGCTTTCTTT	CASGLQPDTEAFF
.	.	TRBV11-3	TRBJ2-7	TGTGCCAGCAGCTTGACAGACTACGAGCAGTACTTC	CASSLTDYEQYF
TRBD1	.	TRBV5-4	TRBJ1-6	TGTGCCAGCAGCTTGGAACAGGGGGCTTCACCCCTCCACTTT	CASSLEQGASPLHF
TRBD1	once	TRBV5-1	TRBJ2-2	TGCGCCAGCAGCTTGGGACAGGGTGTCACCGGGGAGCTGTTTTTT	CASSLGQGVTGELFF
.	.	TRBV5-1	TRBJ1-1	TGCGCCAGCAGCTTGGGACTGAGCACTGAAGCTTTCTTT	CASSLGLSTEAFF
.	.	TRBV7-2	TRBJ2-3	TGTGCCAGCAGCCAGCGGGCGTTGGGGTCAGATACGCAGTATTTT	CASSQRALGSDTQYF
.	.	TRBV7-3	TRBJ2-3	TGTGCCAGCAGCGCGAGGGGGAGCTCTAGCACAGATACGCAGTATTTT	CASSARGSSSTDTQYF
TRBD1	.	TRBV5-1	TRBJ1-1	TGCGCCAGCAGCCTCGGACAGGGGATGATTGACACTGAAGCTTTCTTT	CASSLGQGMIDTEAFF